These T cell receptor beta chains were read from a single sample in a study of cytomegalovirus exposure and HLA in healthy donors. The method was immunoSEQ multiplex PCR; TCRdb's version includes in-frame clones alone and lacks a portion of them. The table includes 80,000 or so clones, around 75% detected once. The sequencing sample was made of PBMCs. The receptors stem from a woman between 40 and 55 years old in good health and CMV-seronegative. Each CDR3 is given with its conserved first and last residue. The D gene is left open where the match is weak. The size of a clone is reported for some rows only, either as once, few or many, or as a class for expanded clones.

clone_size	v_call	j_call	d_call	cdr3_aa	cdr3_nt
NA	TRBV5-5	TRBJ2-5	TRBD2	CASSFSFTGLAYIGETQYF	TGTGCCAGCAGCTTTTCGTTCACGGGACTAGCGTACATAGGGGAGACCCAGTACTTC
NA	TRBV5-4	TRBJ2-7	TRBD1	CASSTEQGPSSYEQYF	TGTGCCAGCAGCACGGAACAGGGGCCTAGCTCCTACGAGCAGTACTTC
NA	TRBV5-1	TRBJ2-5	NA	CASSLDASIQETQYF	TGCGCCAGCAGCTTGGATGCTAGCATCCAAGAGACCCAGTACTTC
NA	TRBV2	TRBJ2-2	NA	CATPNGAGELFF	TGTGCCACCCCTAACGGGGCCGGGGAGCTGTTTTTT
NA	TRBV6-5	TRBJ1-1	NA	CASSQRQNTEAFF	TGTGCCAGCAGTCAACGACAGAACACTGAAGCTTTCTTT
NA	TRBV25-1	TRBJ2-3	TRBD2	CASSPYAGVADTQYF	TGTGCCAGCAGTCCCTATGCGGGGGTTGCAGATACGCAGTATTTT
few	TRBV9	TRBJ2-7	NA	CASSTRFEAYEQYF	TGTGCCAGCAGCACCCGATTTGAAGCGTACGAGCAGTACTTC
NA	TRBV4-3	TRBJ2-3	NA	CASSLGGPTDTQYF	TGCGCCAGCAGCCTCGGGGGACCCACAGATACGCAGTATTTT
NA	TRBV19	TRBJ1-6	NA	CASSTTGDLALHF	TGTGCCAGTAGTACTACCGGGGATTTAGCCCTCCACTTT
NA	TRBV5-1	TRBJ2-5	NA	CASRRRILAGETQYF	TGCGCCAGCAGGCGGCGGATTCTAGCAGGAGAGACCCAGTACTTC
NA	TRBV6-1	TRBJ1-4	NA	CASSEFQGIEKLFF	TGTGCCAGCAGTGAGTTCCAGGGAATTGAAAAACTGTTTTTT
NA	TRBV27	TRBJ2-7	NA	CASSLTRSYEQYF	TGTGCCAGCAGTTTAACACGCTCCTACGAGCAGTACTTC
NA	TRBV29-1	TRBJ1-3	NA	CSVVSGGAYSGNTIYF	TGCAGCGTTGTCTCGGGGGGCGCCTACTCTGGAAACACCATATATTTT
NA	TRBV29-1	TRBJ2-2	NA	CSVYRGGPTGELFF	TGCAGCGTTTATAGGGGGGGACCCACCGGAGAGCTGTTTTTT
NA	TRBV6-6	TRBJ1-5	NA	CASSYRGPRSNQPQHF	TGTGCCAGCAGTTACCGAGGTCCCCGAAGCAATCAGCCCCAGCATTTT
NA	TRBV19	TRBJ2-1	NA	CASSIDFGGNEQFF	TGTGCCAGTAGTATAGACTTCGGCGGTAATGAGCAGTTCTTC
NA	TRBV18	TRBJ1-1	NA	CASSSTGKGTEAFF	TGTGCCAGCTCTAGTACAGGGAAAGGCACTGAAGCTTTCTTT
NA	TRBV2	TRBJ2-4	NA	CASAGFTAKNIQYF	TGTGCCAGCGCAGGTTTTACTGCCAAAAACATTCAGTACTTC
NA	TRBV10-3	TRBJ2-7	TRBD1	CAISSGQGAFGEQYF	TGTGCCATCAGCTCAGGACAGGGGGCGTTTGGCGAGCAGTACTTC
NA	TRBV6-5	TRBJ2-2	TRBD2	CASSYLASGDTGELFF	TGTGCCAGCAGTTACCTGGCTAGCGGTGACACCGGGGAGCTGTTTTTT
NA	TRBV4-1	TRBJ1-5	TRBD1	CASSQGGRGQGQPQHF	TGCGCCAGCAGCCAAGGGGGCAGGGGGCAAGGGCAGCCCCAGCATTTT
once	TRBV29-1	TRBJ2-7	NA	CSVGQGKYEQYF	TGCAGCGTTGGGCAGGGAAAATACGAGCAGTACTTC
NA	TRBV5-4	TRBJ2-3	TRBD1	CASSKRQGPPPQDTQYF	TGTGCCAGCAGCAAACGACAGGGACCCCCGCCACAGGATACGCAGTATTTT
NA	TRBV18	TRBJ1-1	NA	CASSPLGGSTEAFF	TGTGCCAGCTCACCCCTTGGGGGGAGCACTGAAGCTTTCTTT
few	TRBV7-9	TRBJ2-1	NA	CASSPLPTNEQFF	TGTGCCAGCAGCCCGCTGCCTACCAATGAGCAGTTCTTC
NA	TRBV19	TRBJ1-1	NA	CASSTTVNTEAFF	TGTGCCAGTAGTACGACAGTGAACACTGAAGCTTTCTTT
NA	TRBV2	TRBJ2-2	TRBD2	CATGLVVPGTGELFF	TGTGCCACGGGACTAGTAGTACCGGGGACCGGGGAGCTGTTTTTT
NA	TRBV25-1	TRBJ2-7	NA	CASSEFGSYEQYF	TGTGCCAGCAGTGAATTTGGCAGCTACGAGCAGTACTTC
few	TRBV9	TRBJ2-2	TRBD2	CASRRLAGGAGELFF	TGTGCCAGCAGGAGACTAGCGGGGGGTGCCGGGGAGCTGTTTTTT
NA	TRBV6-6	TRBJ1-2	NA	CASSSPDSRYGYTF	TGTGCCAGCAGCAGTCCGGACAGTCGCTATGGCTACACCTTC
NA	TRBV28	TRBJ1-1	TRBD1	CASRGTGRFYGEAFF	TGTGCCAGCAGAGGGACAGGGAGGTTCTATGGTGAAGCTTTCTTT
few	TRBV7-2	TRBJ2-7	TRBD1	CASSLGTGPRYEQYF	TGTGCCAGCAGCTTGGGGACAGGTCCTAGATACGAGCAGTACTTC
NA	TRBV2	TRBJ2-7	NA	CASGERESSYEQYF	TGTGCCAGCGGTGAAAGGGAGTCCTCCTACGAGCAGTACTTC
NA	TRBV30	TRBJ2-1	TRBD2	CAWSGGSGLTNYNEQFF	TGTGCCTGGAGTGGTGGTTCGGGACTAACCAATTACAATGAGCAGTTCTTC
NA	TRBV7-9	TRBJ2-2	NA	CASSLAAGEPFF	TGTGCCAGCAGCCTTGCAGCCGGGGAGCCGTTTTTT
NA	TRBV7-9	TRBJ2-7	NA	CASSLIGGLSYEQYF	TGTGCCAGCAGCTTAATCGGGGGGCTATCCTACGAGCAGTACTTC
NA	TRBV15	TRBJ1-6	TRBD1	CATSTPGDRVNSPLHF	TGTGCCACCAGCACCCCCGGGGACAGGGTCAATTCACCCCTCCACTTT